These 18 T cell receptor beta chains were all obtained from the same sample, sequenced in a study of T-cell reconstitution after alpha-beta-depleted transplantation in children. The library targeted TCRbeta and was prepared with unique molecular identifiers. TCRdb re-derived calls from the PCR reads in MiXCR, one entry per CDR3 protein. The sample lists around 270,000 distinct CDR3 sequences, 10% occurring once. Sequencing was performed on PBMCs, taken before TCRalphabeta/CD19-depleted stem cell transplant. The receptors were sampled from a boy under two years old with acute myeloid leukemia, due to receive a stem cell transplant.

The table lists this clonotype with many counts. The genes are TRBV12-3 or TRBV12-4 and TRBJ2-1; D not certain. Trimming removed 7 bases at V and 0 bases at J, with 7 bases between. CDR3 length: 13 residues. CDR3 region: CASTKSSYNEQFF. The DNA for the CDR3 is TGTGCCAGCACCAAGAGCTCCTACAATGAGCAGTTCTTC.

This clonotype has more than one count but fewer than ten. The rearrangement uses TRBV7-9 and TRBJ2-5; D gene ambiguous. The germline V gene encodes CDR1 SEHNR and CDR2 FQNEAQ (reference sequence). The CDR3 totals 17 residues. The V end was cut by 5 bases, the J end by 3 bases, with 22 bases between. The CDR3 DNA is TGTGCCAGCAGCCCATGGCTGGTGGGAAAGGTAGAAGAGACCCAGTACTTC. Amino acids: CASSPWLVGKVEETQYF.

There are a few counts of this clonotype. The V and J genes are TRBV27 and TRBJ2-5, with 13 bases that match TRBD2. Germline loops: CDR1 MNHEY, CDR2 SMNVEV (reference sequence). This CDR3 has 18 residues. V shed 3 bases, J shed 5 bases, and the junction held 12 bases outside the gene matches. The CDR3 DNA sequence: TGTGCCAGCAGTTTCTCGACTAGCGGGAGGAGGGCGGGTGAGACCCAGTACTTC. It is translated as CASSFSTSGRRAGETQYF.

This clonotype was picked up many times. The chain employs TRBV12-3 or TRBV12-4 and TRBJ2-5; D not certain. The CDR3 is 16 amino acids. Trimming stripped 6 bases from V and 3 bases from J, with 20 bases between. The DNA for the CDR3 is TGTGCCAGCAGCCCTCGTCGACTCACTACCAAAGAGACCCAGTACTTC. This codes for CASSPRRLTTKETQYF.

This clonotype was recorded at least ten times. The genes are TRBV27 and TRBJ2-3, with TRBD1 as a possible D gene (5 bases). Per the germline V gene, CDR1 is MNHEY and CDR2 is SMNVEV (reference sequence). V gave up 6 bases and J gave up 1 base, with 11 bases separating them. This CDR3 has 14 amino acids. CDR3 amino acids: CASRVLGGTDTQYF. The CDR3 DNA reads TGTGCCAGCAGGGTCCTAGGGGGCACAGATACGCAGTATTTT.

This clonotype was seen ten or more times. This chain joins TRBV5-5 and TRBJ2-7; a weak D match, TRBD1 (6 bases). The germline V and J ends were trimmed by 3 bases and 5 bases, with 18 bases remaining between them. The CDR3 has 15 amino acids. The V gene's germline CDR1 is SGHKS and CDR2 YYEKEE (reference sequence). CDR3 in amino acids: CASSSVTAHRDEQYF. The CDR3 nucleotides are TGTGCCAGCAGCTCGGTTACAGCCCACAGGGACGAGCAGTACTTC.

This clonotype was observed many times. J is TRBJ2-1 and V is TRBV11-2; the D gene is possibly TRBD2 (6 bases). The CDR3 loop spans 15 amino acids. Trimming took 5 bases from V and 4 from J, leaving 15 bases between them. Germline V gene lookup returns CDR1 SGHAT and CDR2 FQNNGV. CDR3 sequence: CASSEPGLAYNEQFF. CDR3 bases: TGTGCCAGCAGCGAACCGGGACTGGCTTACAATGAGCAGTTCTTC.

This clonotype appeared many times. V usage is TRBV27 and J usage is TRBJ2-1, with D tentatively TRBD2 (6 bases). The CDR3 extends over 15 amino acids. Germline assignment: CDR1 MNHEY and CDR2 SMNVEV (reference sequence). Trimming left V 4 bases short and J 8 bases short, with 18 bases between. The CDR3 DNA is TGTGCCAGCAGTTCAAGACTAGTAACCTCGGATGAGCAGTTCTTC. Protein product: CASSSRLVTSDEQFF.

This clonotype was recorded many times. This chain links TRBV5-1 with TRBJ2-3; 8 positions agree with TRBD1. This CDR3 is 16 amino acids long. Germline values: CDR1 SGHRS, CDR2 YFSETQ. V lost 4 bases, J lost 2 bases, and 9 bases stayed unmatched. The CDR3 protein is CASSIGQGSFTDTQYF. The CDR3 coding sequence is TGCGCCAGCAGCATAGGACAGGGTTCCTTCACAGATACGCAGTATTTT.

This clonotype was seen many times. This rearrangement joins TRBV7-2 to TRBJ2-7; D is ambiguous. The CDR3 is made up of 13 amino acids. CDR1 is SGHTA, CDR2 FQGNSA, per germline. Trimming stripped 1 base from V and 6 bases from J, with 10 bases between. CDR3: CASSLGLPGEQYF. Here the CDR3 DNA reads TGTGCCAGCAGCTTAGGTCTCCCAGGCGAGCAGTACTTC.

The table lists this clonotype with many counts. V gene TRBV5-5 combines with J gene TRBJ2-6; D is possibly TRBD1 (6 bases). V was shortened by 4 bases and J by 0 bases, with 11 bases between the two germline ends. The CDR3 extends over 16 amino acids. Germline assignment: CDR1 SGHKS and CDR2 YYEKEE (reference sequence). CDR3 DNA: TGTGCCAGCAGCGAGACAGGTTCCTCTGGGGCCAACGTCCTGACTTTC. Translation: CASSETGSSGANVLTF.

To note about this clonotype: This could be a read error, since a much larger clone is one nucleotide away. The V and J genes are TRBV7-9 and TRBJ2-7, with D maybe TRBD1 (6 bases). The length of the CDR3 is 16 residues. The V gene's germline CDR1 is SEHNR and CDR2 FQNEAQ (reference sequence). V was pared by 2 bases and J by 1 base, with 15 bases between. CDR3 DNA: TGTGCCAGCAGCTTACCGCCCGGACAGATTTCCTACGAGCAGTACTTC. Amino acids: CASSLPPGQISYEQYF.

CDR3 loop: CASSQASGRADTQYF. The DNA of the CDR3 is TGCGCCAGCAGCCAAGCTAGCGGGAGAGCAGATACGCAGTATTTT. The V gene is TRBV4-3, the J gene TRBJ2-3; TRBD2 matches at 10 bases. The germline CDR1 and CDR2 sequences are LGHNA and YSLEER. The junction had 2 bases not matched to a gene; V was cut back by 1 base and J by 4 bases. This CDR3 is 15 amino acids long.

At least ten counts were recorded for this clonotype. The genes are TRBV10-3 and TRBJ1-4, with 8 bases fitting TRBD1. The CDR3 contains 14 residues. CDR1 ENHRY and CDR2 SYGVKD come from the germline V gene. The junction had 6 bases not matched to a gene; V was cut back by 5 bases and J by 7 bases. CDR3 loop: CAISPTGATEKLFF. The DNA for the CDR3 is TGTGCCATCAGTCCGACAGGGGCCACTGAAAAACTGTTTTTT.

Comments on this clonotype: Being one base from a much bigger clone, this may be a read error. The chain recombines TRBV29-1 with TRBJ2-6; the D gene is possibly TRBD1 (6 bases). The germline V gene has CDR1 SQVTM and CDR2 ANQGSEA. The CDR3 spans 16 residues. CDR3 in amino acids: CSVEVDSSSGADVLTF. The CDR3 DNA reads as TGCAGCGTTGAGGTGGACAGTTCCTCTGGGGCCGACGTCCTGACTTTC.

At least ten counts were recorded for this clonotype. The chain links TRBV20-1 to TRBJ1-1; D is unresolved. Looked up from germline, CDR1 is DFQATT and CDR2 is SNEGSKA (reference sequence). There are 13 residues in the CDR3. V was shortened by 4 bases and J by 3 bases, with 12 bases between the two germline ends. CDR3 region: CSAILRGYTEAFF. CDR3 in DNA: TGCAGTGCTATTTTACGAGGATACACTGAAGCTTTCTTT.

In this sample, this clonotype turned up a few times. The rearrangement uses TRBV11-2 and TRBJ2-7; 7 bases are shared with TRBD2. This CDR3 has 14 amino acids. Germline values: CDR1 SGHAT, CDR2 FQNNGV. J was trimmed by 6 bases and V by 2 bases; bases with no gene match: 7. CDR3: CASSLNGRPLEQYF. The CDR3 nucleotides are TGTGCCAGCAGCTTAAACGGGAGGCCCCTCGAGCAGTACTTC.

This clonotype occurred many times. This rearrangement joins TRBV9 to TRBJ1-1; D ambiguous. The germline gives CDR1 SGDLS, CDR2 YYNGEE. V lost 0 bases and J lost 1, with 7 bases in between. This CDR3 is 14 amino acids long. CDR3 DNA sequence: TGTGCCAGCAGCGTAGGCAGATCGAACACTGAAGCTTTCTTT. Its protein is CASSVGRSNTEAFF.